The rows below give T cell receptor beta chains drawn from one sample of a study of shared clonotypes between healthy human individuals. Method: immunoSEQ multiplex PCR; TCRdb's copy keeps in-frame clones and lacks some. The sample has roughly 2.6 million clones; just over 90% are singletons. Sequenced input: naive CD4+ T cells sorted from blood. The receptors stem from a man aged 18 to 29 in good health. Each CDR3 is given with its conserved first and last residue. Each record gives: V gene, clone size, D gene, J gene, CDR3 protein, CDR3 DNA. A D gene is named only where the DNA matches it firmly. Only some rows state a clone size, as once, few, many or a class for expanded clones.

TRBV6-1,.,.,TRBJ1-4,CASSEAFAGEKLFF,TGTGCCAGCAGTGAAGCTTTCGCCGGTGAAAAACTGTTTTTT
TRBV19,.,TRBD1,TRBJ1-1,CASSPGQGGTEAFF,TGTGCCAGTAGTCCGGGACAGGGCGGAACTGAAGCTTTCTTT
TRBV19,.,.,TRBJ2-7,CASSRSGINGRDEQYF,TGTGCCAGTAGTAGGTCAGGGATTAATGGAAGGGACGAGCAGTACTTC
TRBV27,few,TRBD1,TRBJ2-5,CASRLQGEETQYF,TGTGCCAGCAGACTACAGGGGGAAGAGACCCAGTACTTC
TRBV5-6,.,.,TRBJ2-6,CASSPGANVLTF,TGTGCCAGCAGCCCTGGGGCCAACGTCCTGACTTTC
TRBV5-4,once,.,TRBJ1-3,CASSLGGSGNTIYF,TGTGCCAGCAGCTTGGGCGGGTCTGGAAACACCATATATTTT
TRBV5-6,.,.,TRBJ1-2,CASSLGEGYGYTF,TGTGCCAGCAGCTTGGGGGAAGGATATGGCTACACCTTC
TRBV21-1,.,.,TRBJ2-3,CASSEVASSPRTDTQYF,TGTGCCAGCAGCGAGGTGGCTAGTTCGCCGAGGACAGATACGCAGTATTTT
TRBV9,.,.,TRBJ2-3,CASSVRAPSTDTQYF,TGTGCCAGCAGCGTAAGAGCCCCTAGCACAGATACGCAGTATTTT
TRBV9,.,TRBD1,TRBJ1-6,CASSVGDRASYNSPLHF,TGTGCCAGCAGCGTAGGAGACAGGGCCTCCTATAATTCACCCCTCCACTTT
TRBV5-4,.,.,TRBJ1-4,CASSLGGSTNEKLFF,TGTGCCAGCAGCTTGGGGGGGTCGACTAATGAAAAACTGTTTTTT
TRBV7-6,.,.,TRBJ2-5,CASSFLREQETQYF,TGTGCCAGCAGCTTTTTGCGAGAACAAGAGACCCAGTACTTC
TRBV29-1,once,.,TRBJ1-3,CSVGAGLASGNTIYF,TGCAGCGTTGGAGCAGGGTTGGCCTCTGGAAACACCATATATTTT
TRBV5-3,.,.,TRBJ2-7,CARSGGTAASYEQYF,TGTGCCAGAAGCGGAGGGACAGCAGCCTCCTACGAGCAGTACTTC
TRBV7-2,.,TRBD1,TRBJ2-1,CASRTQGALPYNEQFF,TGTGCCAGCAGAACACAGGGGGCCCTTCCCTACAATGAGCAGTTCTTC
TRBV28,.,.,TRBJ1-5,CASSSGLGLGGGHQPQHF,TGTGCCAGCAGTTCTGGATTGGGCCTGGGGGGGGGTCATCAGCCCCAGCATTTT
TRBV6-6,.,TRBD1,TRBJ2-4,CASSYVPGTGPDIQYF,TGTGCCAGCAGTTACGTCCCCGGGACAGGGCCAGACATTCAGTACTTC
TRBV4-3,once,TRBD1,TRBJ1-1,CASSHGQGARFTEAFF,TGCGCCAGCAGCCACGGACAGGGGGCGCGTTTCACTGAAGCTTTCTTT
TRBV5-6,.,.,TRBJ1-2,CASSDFRNYGYTF,TGTGCCAGCAGCGACTTCCGGAACTATGGCTACACCTTC
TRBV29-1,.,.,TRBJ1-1,CSASGTDGERAFF,TGCAGCGCATCCGGCACGGACGGGGAGAGGGCTTTCTTT
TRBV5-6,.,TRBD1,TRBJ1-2,CASSLDRAPGRVYGYTF,TGTGCCAGCAGCCTAGACAGGGCCCCCGGAAGGGTTTATGGCTACACCTTC
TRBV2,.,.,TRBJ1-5,CASSAFGPLNYQPQHF,TGTGCCAGCAGTGCCTTCGGGCCTCTCAACTACCAGCCCCAGCATTTT
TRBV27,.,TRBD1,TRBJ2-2,CASSPDRVAIGELFF,TGTGCCAGCAGTCCGGACAGGGTAGCAATCGGGGAGCTGTTTTTT
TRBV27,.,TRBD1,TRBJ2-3,CASSLNSGQGRDTQYF,TGTGCCAGCAGTTTAAATTCTGGACAGGGAAGAGATACGCAGTATTTT
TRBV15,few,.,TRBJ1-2,CATSREARRGWGYTF,TGTGCCACCAGCAGAGAAGCCAGGCGCGGTTGGGGCTACACCTTC
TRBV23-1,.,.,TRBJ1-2,CASSQKGPANYGYTF,TGCGCCAGCAGTCAAAAAGGCCCCGCTAACTATGGCTACACCTTC
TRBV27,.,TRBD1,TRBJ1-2,CASSANSDRGQSLNYGYTF,TGTGCCAGCAGTGCCAATTCCGACAGGGGACAGAGCCTTAACTATGGCTACACCTTC
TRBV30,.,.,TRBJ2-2,CAWSAPDSTGELFF,TGTGCCTGGAGTGCCCCGGACAGCACCGGGGAGCTGTTTTTT
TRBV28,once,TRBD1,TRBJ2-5,CASSQGQPKTQYF,TGTGCCAGCAGCCAGGGACAGCCCAAGACCCAGTACTTC
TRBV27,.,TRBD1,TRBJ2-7,CASSTLIGQGPYEQYF,TGTGCCAGCAGTACTTTAATTGGACAGGGTCCCTACGAGCAGTACTTC
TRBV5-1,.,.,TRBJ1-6,CASSESGHMSSPLHF,TGCGCCAGCAGCGAGTCGGGACATATGAGTTCACCCCTCCACTTT
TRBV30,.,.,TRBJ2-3,CAWSVPGFSTDTQYF,TGTGCCTGGAGTGTACCGGGTTTTAGCACAGATACGCAGTATTTT
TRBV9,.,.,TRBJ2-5,CASSVVGGESETQYF,TGTGCCAGCAGCGTAGTAGGCGGGGAGTCAGAGACCCAGTACTTC
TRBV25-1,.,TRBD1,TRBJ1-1,CASSDPRGGDTEAFF,TGTGCCAGCAGTGACCCCAGGGGGGGGGACACTGAAGCTTTCTTT
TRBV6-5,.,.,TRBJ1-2,CASTRGVTYGYTF,TGTGCCAGCACCCGGGGGGTTACCTATGGCTACACCTTC
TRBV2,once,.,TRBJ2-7,CASSKTVSYEQYF,TGTGCCAGCAGCAAGACAGTTTCCTACGAGCAGTACTTC
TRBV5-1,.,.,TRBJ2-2,CASRAGHPNTGELFF,TGCGCCAGCAGAGCGGGACACCCGAACACCGGGGAGCTGTTTTTT
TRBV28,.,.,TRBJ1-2,CASTLVGGNYGYTF,TGTGCCAGCACCTTGGTTGGCGGCAACTATGGCTACACCTTC
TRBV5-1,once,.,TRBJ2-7,CASSFAAVTYEQYF,TGCGCCAGCAGCTTCGCCGCGGTGACCTACGAGCAGTACTTC
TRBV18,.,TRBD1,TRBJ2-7,CASSRGQGTASDEQYF,TGTGCCAGCTCACGAGGACAGGGCACTGCCTCGGACGAGCAGTACTTC
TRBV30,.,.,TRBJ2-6,CAWSVRASSGANVLTF,TGTGCCTGGAGTGTACGGGCAAGCTCTGGGGCCAACGTCCTGACTTTC
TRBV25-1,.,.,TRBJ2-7,CASSTWGADEQYF,TGTGCCAGCAGTACGTGGGGTGCGGACGAGCAGTACTTC
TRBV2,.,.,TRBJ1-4,CASTAGRGGKLFF,TGTGCCAGCACCGCCGGACGTGGTGGAAAACTGTTTTTT
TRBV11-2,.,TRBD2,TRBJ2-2,CASRLRRGVNTGELFF,TGTGCCAGCAGGCTTAGGCGGGGGGTCAACACCGGGGAGCTGTTTTTT
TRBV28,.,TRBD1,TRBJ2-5,CASRPGGRETQYF,TGTGCCAGCAGACCAGGGGGAAGGGAGACCCAGTACTTC
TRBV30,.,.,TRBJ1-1,CAWSGREVAEAFF,TGTGCCTGGAGTGGTCGGGAGGTGGCTGAAGCTTTCTTT
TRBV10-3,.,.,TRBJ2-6,CAISVGQGANVLTF,TGTGCCATCAGTGTCGGGCAAGGGGCCAACGTCCTGACTTTC
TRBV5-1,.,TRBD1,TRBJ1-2,CASSLGETGVGYTF,TGCGCCAGCAGCTTAGGAGAGACAGGGGTTGGCTACACCTTC
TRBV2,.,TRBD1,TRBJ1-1,CASSLTGGPNTEAFF,TGTGCCAGCAGTCTGACAGGGGGCCCGAACACTGAAGCTTTCTTT
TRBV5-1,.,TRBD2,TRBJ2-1,CASSLLSSGSYNEQFF,TGCGCCAGCAGCTTGTTATCTAGCGGCTCCTACAATGAGCAGTTCTTC
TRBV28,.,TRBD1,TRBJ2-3,CASSLPRTGADTQYF,TGTGCCAGCAGTTTGCCTCGGACAGGCGCAGATACGCAGTATTTT
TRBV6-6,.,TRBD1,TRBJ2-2,CASRLTGQGAVGELFF,TGTGCCAGCAGACTTACGGGACAGGGGGCTGTTGGGGAGCTGTTTTTT
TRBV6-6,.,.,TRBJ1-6,CASSPRGSYNSPLHF,TGTGCCAGCAGTCCAAGGGGCTCCTATAATTCACCCCTCCACTTT
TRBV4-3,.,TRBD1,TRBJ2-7,CASSQRQGNEQYF,TGCGCCAGCAGCCAACGACAGGGGAACGAGCAGTACTTC
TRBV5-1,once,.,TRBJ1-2,CASSPVSRAQGYTF,TGCGCCAGCTCCCCCGTCAGCAGGGCTCAGGGGTACACCTTC
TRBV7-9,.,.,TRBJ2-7,CASSHDSIYEQYF,TGTGCCAGCAGCCACGACAGCATCTACGAGCAGTACTTC
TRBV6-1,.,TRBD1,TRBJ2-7,CASSERQGVGGQYF,TGTGCCAGCAGTGAACGTCAGGGGGTAGGTGGGCAGTACTTC